Below are 2 T cell receptor beta chains sequenced from a single sample in a study of blood T cell repertoires in COVID-19. Sequenced by immunoSEQ multiplex PCR; TCRdb stores in-frame clones only, minus some. The profile shows tens of thousands of clones, 89% of them singletons. The sample taken for sequencing was peripheral blood. These receptors all stem from a woman of 80 years or more with active COVID-19.

V gene TRBV28 combines with J gene TRBJ2-1; TRBD1 aligns across 8 bases. Germline lookup yields CDR1 MDHEN and CDR2 SYDVKM. The V gene end was trimmed by 6 bases and the J gene end by 7 bases; junction bases not matched to a gene: 8. CDR3 size: 14 residues. The CDR3 sequence is CASSHGGQVNEQFF. CDR3 bases: TGTGCCAGCAGCCACGGGGGACAGGTAAATGAGCAGTTCTTC.

CDR3 loop: CASSLTAGRANYNEQFF. CDR3 coding DNA: TGTGCCAGCAGCTTAACGGCCGGGAGGGCCAATTACAATGAGCAGTTCTTC. This chain uses TRBV7-3 with TRBJ2-1; 8 bases are a match to TRBD2. After removal of 0 bases from V and 4 bases from J, the junction contained 8 bases not matched to a gene. Per the germline V gene, CDR1 is SGHTA and CDR2 is FQGTGA. The CDR3 length is 17 residues.